Listed below are T cell receptor beta chains from one sample, sequenced in a study of regulatory T cells in long-lasting Graves disease. A single record per CDR3 protein comes from TCRdb applying MiXCR to the multiplex PCR reads. The table includes approximately 490,000 distinct CDR3 sequences, roughly 16% detected once. These data were also filed under a second study, of T cells in Graves' hyperthyroidism and ophthalmopathy.

Here the sequenced sample was peripheral blood mononuclear cells (PBMCs), taken at new diagnosis, from a patient treated with antithyroid drugs. These receptors originate from a man aged 35 to 55 with Graves disease. Both conserved end residues are part of each CDR3. A D gene is named only where the DNA matches it firmly. A clone size is listed for some rows: how often the clone was seen (once, few, many), or a class if it is expanded.

j_gene	v_gene	abundance	d_gene	CDR3nt	CDR3aa
TRBJ2-1	TRBV2	many	TRBD2	TGTGCCACCCAGCCCCCGGGACTAGCGGCTTACAATGAGCAGTTCTTC	CATQPPGLAAYNEQFF
TRBJ2-1	TRBV11-2	many	TRBD2	TGTGCCAGCAGACCACTTAAGGGACTAGCGAATATATACAATGAGCAGTTCTTC	CASRPLKGLANIYNEQFF
TRBJ2-7	TRBV20-1	once	.	TGCAGTGCTAGAGATAACCAGGAAATAACCTACGAGCAGTACTTC	CSARDNQEITYEQYF
TRBJ1-1	TRBV3-1	many	TRBD1	TGTGCCAGCAGCGGACGACAGGGCACTGAAGCTTTCTTT	CASSGRQGTEAFF
TRBJ2-2	TRBV12-3/TRBV12-4	.	.	TGTGCCAGCAATTCCGGGGAGCTGTTTTTT	CASNSGELFF
TRBJ2-7	TRBV6-1	.	.	TGTGCCAGCAGTGGCCTGGGGATGACCGACGAGCAGTACTTC	CASSGLGMTDEQYF
TRBJ1-1	TRBV15	.	.	TGTGCCACCAGCAGAGAATCTGGGAGGTGGACTGAAGCTTTCTTT	CATSRESGRWTEAFF
TRBJ2-3	TRBV27	few	.	TGTGCCAGCTCTAGGAGGGCAAAAGATACGCAGTATTTT	CASSRRAKDTQYF
TRBJ1-1	TRBV28	many	.	TGTGCCAGCAGTTTGAGGGGGGCATCAGACACTGAAGCTTTCTTT	CASSLRGASDTEAFF
TRBJ1-2	TRBV5-1	many	TRBD1	TGCGCCAGCAGCTGGGACAGTTACTATGGCTACACCTTC	CASSWDSYYGYTF
TRBJ2-3	TRBV20-1	many	TRBD2	TGCAGTGCTAGAGTAGCGGGATTAGATACGCAGTATTTT	CSARVAGLDTQYF
TRBJ2-7	TRBV30	many	.	TGTGCCTGGAGCCCAATGGGCAGGGCCTACGAGCAGTACTTC	CAWSPMGRAYEQYF
TRBJ2-3	TRBV4-1	.	.	TGCGCCAGCAGCCATCCCAACTCAGAGAGCACAGATACGCAGTATTTT	CASSHPNSESTDTQYF
TRBJ1-2	TRBV30	many	.	TGTGCCTGGAGTCCCCCCGACACCTTC	CAWSPPDTF
TRBJ2-7	TRBV14	many	.	TGTGCCAGCAGCCCCTACCAGTTAACTTCCTACGAGCAGTACTTC	CASSPYQLTSYEQYF
TRBJ2-1	TRBV20-1	.	TRBD2	TGCAGTGCTAATCTAGCGGATACTCTACCCTACAATGAGCAGTTCTTC	CSANLADTLPYNEQFF
TRBJ2-5	TRBV24-1	many	.	TGTGCCACCAGTGATGAGAGGGGTTGGGAAGAGACCCAGTACTTC	CATSDERGWEETQYF
TRBJ2-1	TRBV28	many	TRBD2	TGTGCCAGCAGTTCCAGGACTAGCGGGAGGGCTTTCTACAATGAGCAGTTCTTC	CASSSRTSGRAFYNEQFF
TRBJ2-7	TRBV30	many	.	TGTGCCTGGAGTCGTACCTACGAGCAGTACTTC	CAWSRTYEQYF
TRBJ2-7	TRBV12-3/TRBV12-4	many	TRBD2	TGTGCCAGCAGTCCTGGGGGGACTAGAGCCTACGAGCAGTACTTC	CASSPGGTRAYEQYF